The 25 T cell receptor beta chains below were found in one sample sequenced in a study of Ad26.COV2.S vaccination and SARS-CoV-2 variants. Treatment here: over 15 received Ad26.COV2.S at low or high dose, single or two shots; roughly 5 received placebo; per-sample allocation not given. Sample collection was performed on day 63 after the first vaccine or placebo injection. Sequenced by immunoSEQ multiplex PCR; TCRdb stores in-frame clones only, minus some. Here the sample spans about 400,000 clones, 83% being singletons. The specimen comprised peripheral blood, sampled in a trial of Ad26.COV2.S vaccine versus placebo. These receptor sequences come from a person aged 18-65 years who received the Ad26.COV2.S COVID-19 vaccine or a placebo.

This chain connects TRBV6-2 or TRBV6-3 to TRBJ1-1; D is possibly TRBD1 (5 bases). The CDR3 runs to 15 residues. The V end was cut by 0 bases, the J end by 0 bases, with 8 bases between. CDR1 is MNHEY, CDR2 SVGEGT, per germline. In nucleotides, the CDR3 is TGTGCCAGCAGTTACTCGGCGACAGTGAACACTGAAGCTTTCTTT. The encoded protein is CASSYSATVNTEAFF.

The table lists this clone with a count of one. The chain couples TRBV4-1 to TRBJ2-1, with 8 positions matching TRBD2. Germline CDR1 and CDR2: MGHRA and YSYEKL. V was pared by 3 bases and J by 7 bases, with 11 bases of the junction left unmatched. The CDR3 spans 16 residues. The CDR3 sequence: CASSHPLRGERNEQFF. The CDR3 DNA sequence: TGCGCCAGCAGCCACCCCCTGCGGGGGGAAAGGAATGAGCAGTTCTTC.

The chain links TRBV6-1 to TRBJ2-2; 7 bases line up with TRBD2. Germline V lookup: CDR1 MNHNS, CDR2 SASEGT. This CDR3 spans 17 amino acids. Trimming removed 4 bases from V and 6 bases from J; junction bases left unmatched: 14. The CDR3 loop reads CASSVDHLAGRAGELFF. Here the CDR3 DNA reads TGTGCCAGCAGTGTCGATCACCTGGCAGGGAGGGCCGGGGAGCTGTTTTTT.

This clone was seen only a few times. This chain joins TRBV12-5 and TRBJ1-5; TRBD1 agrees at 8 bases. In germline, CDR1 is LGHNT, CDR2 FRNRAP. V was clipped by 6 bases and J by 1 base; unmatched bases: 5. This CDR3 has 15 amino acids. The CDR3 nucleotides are TGTGCTAGTGGCCGTCGACAGGGGAGCAATCAGCCCCAGCATTTT. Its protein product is CASGRRQGSNQPQHF.

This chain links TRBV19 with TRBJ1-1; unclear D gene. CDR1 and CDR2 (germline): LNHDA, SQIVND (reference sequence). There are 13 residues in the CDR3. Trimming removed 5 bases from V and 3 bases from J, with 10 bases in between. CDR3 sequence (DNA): TGTGCCAGTAGTGTGACGGGTCACACTGAAGCTTTCTTT. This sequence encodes CASSVTGHTEAFF.

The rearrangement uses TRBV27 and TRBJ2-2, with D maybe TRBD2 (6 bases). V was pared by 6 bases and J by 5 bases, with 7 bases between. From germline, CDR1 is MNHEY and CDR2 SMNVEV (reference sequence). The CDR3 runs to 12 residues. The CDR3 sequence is CASRRETGELFF. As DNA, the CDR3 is TGTGCCAGCAGACGGGAGACCGGGGAGCTGTTTTTT.

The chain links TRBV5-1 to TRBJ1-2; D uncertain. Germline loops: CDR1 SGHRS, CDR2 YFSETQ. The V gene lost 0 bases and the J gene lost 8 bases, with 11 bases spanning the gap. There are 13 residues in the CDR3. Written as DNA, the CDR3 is TGCGCCAGCAGCTTGGATCTGAGGTGGGGCTACACCTTC. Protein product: CASSLDLRWGYTF.

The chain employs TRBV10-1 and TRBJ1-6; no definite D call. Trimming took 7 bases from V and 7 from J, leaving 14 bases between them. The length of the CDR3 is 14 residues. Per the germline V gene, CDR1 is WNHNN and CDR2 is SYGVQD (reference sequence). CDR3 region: CASTGYDKNSPLHF. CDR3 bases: TGCGCCAGCACCGGTTATGATAAAAATTCACCCCTCCACTTT.

The CDR3 coding sequence is TGCGCCAGCAGCAAAGGTAGTGGGGAGACCCAGTACTTC. Amino acids: CASSKGSGETQYF. This chain uses TRBV5-1 with TRBJ2-5; no definite D call. Germline V gene sequence: CDR1 SGHRS, CDR2 YFSETQ. V was clipped by 4 bases and J by 5 bases, with 12 bases between them. The CDR3 runs to 13 residues.

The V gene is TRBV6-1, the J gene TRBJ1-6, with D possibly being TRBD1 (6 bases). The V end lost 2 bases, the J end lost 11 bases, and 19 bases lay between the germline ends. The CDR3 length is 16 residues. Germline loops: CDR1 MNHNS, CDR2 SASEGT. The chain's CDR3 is CASSEYWAGPGAPLHF. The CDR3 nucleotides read TGTGCCAGCAGTGAATACTGGGCAGGGCCAGGGGCACCCCTCCACTTT.

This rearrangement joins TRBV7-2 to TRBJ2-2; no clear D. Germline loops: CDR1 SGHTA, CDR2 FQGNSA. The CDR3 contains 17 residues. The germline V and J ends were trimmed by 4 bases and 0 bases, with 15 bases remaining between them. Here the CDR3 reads CASSSQIPTANTGELFF. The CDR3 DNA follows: TGTGCCAGCAGCTCGCAGATTCCAACCGCGAACACCGGGGAGCTGTTTTTT.

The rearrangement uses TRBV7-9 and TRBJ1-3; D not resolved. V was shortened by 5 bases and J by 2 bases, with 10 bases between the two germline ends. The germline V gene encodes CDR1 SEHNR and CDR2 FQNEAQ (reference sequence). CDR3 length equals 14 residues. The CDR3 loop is CASSPQGAGNTIYF. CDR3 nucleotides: TGTGCCAGCAGCCCCCAAGGTGCTGGAAACACCATATATTTT.

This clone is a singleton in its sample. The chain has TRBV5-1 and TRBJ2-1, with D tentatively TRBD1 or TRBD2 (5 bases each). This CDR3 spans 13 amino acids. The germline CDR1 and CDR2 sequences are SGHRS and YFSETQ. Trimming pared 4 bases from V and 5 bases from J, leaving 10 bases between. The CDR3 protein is CASSPGPNNEQFF. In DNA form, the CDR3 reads TGCGCCAGCAGCCCGGGACCAAACAATGAGCAGTTCTTC.

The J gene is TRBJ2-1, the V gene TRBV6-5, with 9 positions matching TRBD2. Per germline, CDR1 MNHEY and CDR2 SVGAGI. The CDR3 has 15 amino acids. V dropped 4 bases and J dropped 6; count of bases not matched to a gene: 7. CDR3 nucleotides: TGTGCCAGCAGTTTTCTAGCGGGGATATCCAATGAGCAGTTCTTC. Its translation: CASSFLAGISNEQFF.

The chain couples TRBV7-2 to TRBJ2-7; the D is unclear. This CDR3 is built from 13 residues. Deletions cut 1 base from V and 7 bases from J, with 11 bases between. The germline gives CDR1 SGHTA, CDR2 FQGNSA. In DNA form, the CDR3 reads TGTGCCAGCAGCTTAGACCGGGTGGAAGAGCAGTACTTC. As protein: CASSLDRVEEQYF.

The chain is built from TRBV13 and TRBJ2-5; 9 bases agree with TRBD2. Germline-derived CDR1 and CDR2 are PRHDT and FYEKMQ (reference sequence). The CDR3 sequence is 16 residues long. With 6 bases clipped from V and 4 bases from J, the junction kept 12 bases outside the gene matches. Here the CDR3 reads CASRASGRGGPETQYF. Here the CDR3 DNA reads TGTGCCAGCAGAGCCTCTGGGCGGGGGGGCCCAGAGACCCAGTACTTC.

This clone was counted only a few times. The CDR3 sequence is CSVWGGTAYNEQFF. CDR3 coding DNA: TGCAGCGTTTGGGGCGGGACAGCCTACAATGAGCAGTTCTTC. The chain recombines TRBV29-1 with TRBJ2-1, with D perhaps matching TRBD1 (7 bases). CDR1 is SQVTM, CDR2 ANQGSEA, per germline. V was trimmed by 5 bases and J by 2 bases, leaving 13 bases between them. This CDR3 comprises 14 residues.

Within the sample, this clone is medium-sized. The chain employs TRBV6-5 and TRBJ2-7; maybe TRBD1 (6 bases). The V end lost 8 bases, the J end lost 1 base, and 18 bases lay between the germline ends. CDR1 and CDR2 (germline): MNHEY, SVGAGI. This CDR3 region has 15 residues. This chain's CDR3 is CASGGWSGQSYEQYF. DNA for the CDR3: TGTGCCAGCGGCGGGTGGTCGGGACAATCCTACGAGCAGTACTTC.

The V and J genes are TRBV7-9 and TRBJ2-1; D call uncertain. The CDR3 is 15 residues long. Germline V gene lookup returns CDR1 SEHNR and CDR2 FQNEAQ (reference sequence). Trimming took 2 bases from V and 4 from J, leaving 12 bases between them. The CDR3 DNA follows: TGTGCCAGCAGCTTAACCACGGCGCAGTACAATGAGCAGTTCTTC. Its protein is CASSLTTAQYNEQFF.

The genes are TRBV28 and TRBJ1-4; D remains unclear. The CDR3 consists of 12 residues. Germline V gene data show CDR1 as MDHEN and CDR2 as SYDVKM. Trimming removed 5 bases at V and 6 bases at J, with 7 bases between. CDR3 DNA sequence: TGTGCCAGCAGTCCAATCGATGAAAAACTGTTTTTT. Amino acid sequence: CASSPIDEKLFF. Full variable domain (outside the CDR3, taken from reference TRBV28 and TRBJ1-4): DVKVTQSSRYLVKRTGEKVFLECVQDMDHENMFWYRQDPGLGLRLIYFSYDVKMKEKGDIPEGYSVSREKKERFSLILESASTNQTSMYLCASSPIDEKLFFGSGTQLSVL.

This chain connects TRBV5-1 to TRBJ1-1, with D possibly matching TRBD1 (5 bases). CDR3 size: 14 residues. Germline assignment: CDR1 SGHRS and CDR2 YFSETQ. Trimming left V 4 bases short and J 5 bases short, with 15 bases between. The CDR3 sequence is CASSTPSGRTEAFF. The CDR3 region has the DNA TGCGCCAGCAGCACGCCATCAGGGAGAACTGAAGCTTTCTTT.

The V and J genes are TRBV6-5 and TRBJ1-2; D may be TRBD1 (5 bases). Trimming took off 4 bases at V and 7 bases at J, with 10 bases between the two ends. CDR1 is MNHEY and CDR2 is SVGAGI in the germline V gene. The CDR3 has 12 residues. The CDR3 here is CASSFRGAGYTF. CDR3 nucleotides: TGTGCCAGCAGTTTCCGAGGGGCTGGCTACACCTTC.

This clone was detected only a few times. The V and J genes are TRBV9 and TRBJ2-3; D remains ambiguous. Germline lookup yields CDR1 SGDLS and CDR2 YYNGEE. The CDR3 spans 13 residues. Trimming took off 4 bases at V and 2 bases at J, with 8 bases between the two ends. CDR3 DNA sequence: TGTGCCAGCAGCTTCACACACACAGATACGCAGTATTTT. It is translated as CASSFTHTDTQYF. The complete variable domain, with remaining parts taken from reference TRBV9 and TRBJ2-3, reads DSGVTQTPKHLITATGQRVTLRCSPRSGDLSVYWYQQSLDQGLQFLIQYYNGEERAKGNILERFSAQQFPDLHSELNLSSLELGDSALYFCASSFTHTDTQYFGPGTRLTVL.

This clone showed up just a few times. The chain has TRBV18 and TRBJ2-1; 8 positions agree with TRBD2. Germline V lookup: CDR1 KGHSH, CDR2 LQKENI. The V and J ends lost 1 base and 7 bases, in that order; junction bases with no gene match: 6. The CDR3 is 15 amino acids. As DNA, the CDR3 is TGTGCCAGCTCACCACTCTCGGGAGGGTCTAATGAGCAGTTCTTC. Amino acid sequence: CASSPLSGGSNEQFF.

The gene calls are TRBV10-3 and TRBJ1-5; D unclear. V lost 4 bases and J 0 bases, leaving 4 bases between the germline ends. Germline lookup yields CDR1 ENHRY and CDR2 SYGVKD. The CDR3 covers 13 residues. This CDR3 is CAISVYSNQPQHF. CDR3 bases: TGTGCCATCAGTGTTTATAGCAATCAGCCCCAGCATTTT.